One sample yielded the 15 T cell receptor beta chains listed below, sequenced in a study of vaccination and CD4 T cells after COVID-19. At the Johns Hopkins FTIC core, DNA taken from cultured CD4+ T cells was sequenced by way of the Oncomine TCR Beta short-read assay. TCRdb itself ran the PCR reads through MiXCR, one entry per CDR3 protein. The profile shows about 16,000 distinct CDR3 sequences, around three fifths of them singletons. Antigens for these TCRs are unknown. Noted treatment: roughly nine-day PBMC culture with coronavirus spike peptide pools or control peptides (ViraFEST assay). Sequencing was performed on CD4+ T cells from blood, cultured in vitro. The receptors were gathered from a human donor who had recovered from COVID-19.

This chain links TRBV28 with TRBJ1-3; the match to TRBD1 covers 8 bases. V lost 4 bases, J lost 2 bases, and 4 bases stayed unmatched. CDR1 and CDR2 (germline): MDHEN, SYDVKM. The CDR3 has 15 residues. In DNA form, the CDR3 reads TGTGCCAGCAGTTCGGAGACAGGGGCTGGAAACACCATATATTTT. Protein sequence: CASSSETGAGNTIYF.

This CDR3 reads CASRKGVGGNTIYF. The CDR3 nucleotides are TGTGCCTCTCGAAAGGGGGTAGGTGGAAACACCATATATTTT. The chain links TRBV27 to TRBJ1-3; tentatively, D is TRBD1 (6 bases). Germline V gene sequence: CDR1 MNHEY, CDR2 SMNVEV (reference sequence). The CDR3 totals 14 residues. V lost 11 bases and J 3 bases, leaving 17 bases between the germline ends.

This clonotype was found a few times. This rearrangement joins TRBV30 to TRBJ1-2; TRBD1 might be the D (6 bases). The length of the CDR3 is 13 residues. Germline assignment: CDR1 GTSNPN and CDR2 SVGIG (reference sequence). Trimming pared 6 bases from V and 4 bases from J, leaving 15 bases between. The CDR3 bases are TGTGCCTGCGCGGACAGAAATGGCTATGGCTACACCTTC. Amino acid sequence: CACADRNGYGYTF.

This clonotype was detected a few times. The rearrangement joins TRBV20-1 to TRBJ1-2, with D tentatively TRBD1 (6 bases). Germline values: CDR1 DFQATT, CDR2 SNEGSKA (reference sequence). Between the trimmed V and J ends, which lost 0 bases and 2 bases, there was a span of 13 bases. The CDR3 length is 15 residues. The DNA for the CDR3 is TGCAGTGCTAGAGATCCAGGGGAAGCGAACTATGGCTACACCTTC. This sequence encodes CSARDPGEANYGYTF.

The chain recombines TRBV27 with TRBJ2-3, with D unclear. The CDR3 is 15 amino acids. The germline V gene encodes CDR1 MNHEY and CDR2 SMNVEV (reference sequence). Trimming removed 0 bases from V and 6 bases from J, with 13 bases in between. The CDR3 sequence is CASSLSRHGGDTQYF. CDR3 nucleotide sequence: TGTGCCAGCAGTTTATCGAGGCACGGTGGGGATACGCAGTATTTT.

V and J are TRBV19 and TRBJ1-6, with D tentatively TRBD1 (5 bases). This CDR3 spans 14 amino acids. The germline CDR1 and CDR2 sequences are LNHDA and SQIVND (reference sequence). Trimming shortened V by 5 bases and J by 3 bases, and 8 bases separated the two germline ends. CDR3 in amino acids: CASSEGVYNSPLHF. The CDR3 nucleotides are TGTGCCAGTAGTGAAGGGGTCTATAATTCACCCCTCCACTTT.

The V call is TRBV11-3, the J call TRBJ2-2; weak D call: TRBD1 (5 bases). Germline assignment: CDR1 SGHNT and CDR2 YENEEA. The CDR3 has 14 amino acids. V was pared by 6 bases and J by 6 bases, with 14 bases between. DNA for the CDR3: TGTGCCAGCAGGACTCAAGGGGCCGCCGGGGAGCTGTTTTTT. As protein: CASRTQGAAGELFF.

This clonotype has more than one count but fewer than ten. This chain connects TRBV15 to TRBJ1-5, with D unclear. V lost 1 base and J 9 bases, leaving 16 bases between the germline ends. Germline V gene lookup returns CDR1 LNHNV and CDR2 YYDKDF (reference sequence). The CDR3 contains 15 residues. CDR3 protein: CATSRVYYGEAPQHF. In DNA, the CDR3 is TGTGCCACCAGCAGAGTTTATTACGGCGAGGCGCCCCAGCATTTT.

This sequence joins TRBV6-5 and TRBJ1-4, with 9 bases that match TRBD1. J was trimmed by 5 bases and V by 4 bases; bases with no gene match: 8. This CDR3 is built from 16 residues. Germline V gives CDR1 MNHEY, CDR2 SVGAGI. CDR3 loop: CASSFRRQGENEKLFF. As DNA, the CDR3 is TGTGCCAGCAGTTTTCGACGACAGGGGGAGAATGAAAAACTGTTTTTT.

The chain uses TRBV7-2 and TRBJ2-5; 7 bases align to TRBD1. V dropped 3 bases and J dropped 2; count of bases not matched to a gene: 0. Germline CDR1 SGHTA, CDR2 FQGNSA. The CDR3 is 13 amino acids. CDR3 nucleotides: TGTGCCAGCAGCTTGGGACAGCAAGAGACCCAGTACTTC. As protein: CASSLGQQETQYF.

This chain joins TRBV10-3 and TRBJ2-7, with 12 bases fitting TRBD2. The germline V gene has CDR1 ENHRY and CDR2 SYGVKD. The CDR3 length is 14 residues. The V and J ends lost 6 bases and 6 bases, in that order; junction bases with no gene match: 6. CDR3 amino acids: CAISGLAGMGEQYF. CDR3 DNA: TGTGCCATCAGCGGACTAGCGGGAATGGGCGAGCAGTACTTC.

The V call is TRBV27, the J call TRBJ1-1; D possibly corresponds to TRBD1 (5 bases). Germline V gene lookup returns CDR1 MNHEY and CDR2 SMNVEV (reference sequence). The CDR3 covers 16 residues. Trimming took 0 bases from V and 5 from J, leaving 16 bases between them. The CDR3: CASSLSQGGVTTEAFF. DNA for the CDR3: TGTGCCAGCAGTTTATCCCAGGGAGGGGTAACGACTGAAGCTTTCTTT.

The chain uses TRBV7-2 and TRBJ2-2; 7 bases line up with TRBD2. This CDR3 has 16 amino acids. V shed 1 base and J 5 bases; nucleotides not matched to a gene: 7. Germline V gene sequence: CDR1 SGHTA, CDR2 FQGNSA. In DNA form, the CDR3 reads TGTGCCAGCAGCTTAGTGGCGGGAGCTCCTACCGGGGAGCTGTTTTTT. Its translation is CASSLVAGAPTGELFF.

The gene calls are TRBV7-3 and TRBJ1-3, with D possibly TRBD1 on 5 matching bases. Looked up from germline, CDR1 is SGHTA and CDR2 is FQGTGA. V was trimmed by 4 bases and J by 4 bases, leaving 14 bases between them. CDR3 length: 15 amino acids. The CDR3 DNA reads as TGTGCCAGCAGCTCTACGACAGCTCCCGGAAACACCATATATTTT. It is translated as CASSSTTAPGNTIYF.

V and J are TRBV6-2 or TRBV6-3 and TRBJ2-1; a weak D match, TRBD1 (6 bases). The V end lost 8 bases, the J end lost 0 bases, and 14 bases lay between the germline ends. This CDR3 region has 15 residues. CDR1 is MNHEY, CDR2 SVGEGT, per germline. CDR3 protein: CASQRDTLSYNEQFF. Written as DNA, the CDR3 is TGTGCCAGCCAACGGGACACCCTCTCCTACAATGAGCAGTTCTTC.